The entry that follows covers one T cell receptor beta chain sequence. As yet, its antigen is unknown. The CDR3 spans 14 residues. The V gene lost 0 bases and the J gene lost 4 bases, with 9 bases spanning the gap. CDR1 is MNHEY and CDR2 is SMNVEV in the germline V gene (reference sequence). The repertoire was sequenced with immunoSEQ multiplex PCR; TCRdb's copy has only in-frame clones and lacks some. The profile covers some 170,000 clones, with approximately 87% appearing a single time and 4.5% to 7% taken by the ten largest. The data derive from a study of cytomegalovirus exposure and HLA in healthy donors. Background on the study: The approximately 660 first-cohort repertoires shared a platform with the 110 or so validation repertoires, as reported in a later analysis. Study-wide results and limits: Cytomegalovirus association was assigned to under 200 TCR beta chains. Three CMV-associated chains proved CMV antigen-specific in vitro. Many donors shared some public TCRs, even though most TCR sequences were rare.

Sequences were obtained from PBMCs. V is TRBV27 and J is TRBJ2-5; possibly TRBD1 or TRBD2 for D (5 bases each). The TCR comes from a woman aged 25 to 39 in good health and CMV-seronegative. CDR3 bases: TGTGCCAGCAGTTTATCGACGGGGCGAGAGACCCAGTACTTC. Its protein is CASSLSTGRETQYF.